A selection of T cell receptor beta chains follows, all from one sample in a study of blood T cell repertoires in COVID-19. The table came from immunoSEQ multiplex PCR; TCRdb's copy has only in-frame clones and leaves some out. The table includes over 50,000 clones, 70% to 90% detected once. What was sequenced was peripheral blood. The receptors here all came from a human donor in a cohort sampled during active COVID-19. The CDR3 runs from the conserved cysteine through the conserved F or W. D genes are given only for firm matches. The size field is filled for only some rows; it gives once, few, many or a size class.

j_call: TRBJ1-6; cdr3_length: 16; d_call: -; v_call: TRBV1; clone_size: -; cdr3_aa: CTSSQVGQGVNSPLHF; cdr3_nt: TGCACCAGCAGCCAAGTGGGACAGGGAGTTAATTCACCCCTCCACTTT
j_call: TRBJ2-7; cdr3_length: 14; d_call: -; v_call: TRBV11-2; clone_size: few; cdr3_aa: CASSLAGVGYEQYF; cdr3_nt: TGTGCCAGCAGCTTAGCCGGAGTGGGCTACGAGCAGTACTTC
j_call: TRBJ2-7; cdr3_length: 16; d_call: TRBD1; v_call: TRBV4-2; clone_size: -; cdr3_aa: CASSQDGTGTSYEQYF; cdr3_nt: TGTGCCAGCAGCCAAGACGGGACAGGGACCTCCTACGAGCAGTACTTC
j_call: TRBJ2-1; cdr3_length: 11; d_call: -; v_call: TRBV6-6; clone_size: -; cdr3_aa: CASSYSSEQFF; cdr3_nt: TGTGCCAGCAGTTACTCTAGTGAGCAGTTCTTC
j_call: TRBJ2-7; cdr3_length: 13; d_call: -; v_call: TRBV18; clone_size: -; cdr3_aa: CASSSGQSYEQYF; cdr3_nt: TGTGCCAGCTCATCTGGACAATCCTACGAGCAGTACTTC
j_call: TRBJ2-7; cdr3_length: 16; d_call: TRBD2; v_call: TRBV9; clone_size: -; cdr3_aa: CASSLWTSGSSYEQYF; cdr3_nt: TGTGCCAGCAGCCTTTGGACTAGCGGGAGCTCCTACGAGCAGTACTTC
j_call: TRBJ2-2; cdr3_length: 16; d_call: TRBD2; v_call: TRBV4-1; clone_size: few; cdr3_aa: CASSLAGTSSTGELFF; cdr3_nt: TGCGCCAGCAGCCTCGCCGGGACTAGCAGCACCGGGGAGCTGTTTTTT
j_call: TRBJ1-1; cdr3_length: 13; d_call: -; v_call: TRBV9; clone_size: -; cdr3_aa: CASSPGAVTEAFF; cdr3_nt: TGTGCCAGCAGCCCAGGGGCGGTCACTGAAGCTTTCTTT
j_call: TRBJ2-3; cdr3_length: 14; d_call: -; v_call: TRBV5-1; clone_size: -; cdr3_aa: CASSLTDPTDTQYF; cdr3_nt: TGCGCCAGCAGCTTGACAGACCCCACAGATACGCAGTATTTT
j_call: TRBJ2-3; cdr3_length: 15; d_call: TRBD2; v_call: TRBV7-9; clone_size: -; cdr3_aa: CASSFLAGGTDTQYF; cdr3_nt: TGTGCCAGCAGCTTTCTAGCGGGAGGGACAGATACGCAGTATTTT
j_call: TRBJ1-4; cdr3_length: 12; d_call: -; v_call: TRBV10-2; clone_size: -; cdr3_aa: CASSSIGTILFF; cdr3_nt: TGCGCCAGCAGTTCAATAGGGACAATACTGTTTTTT
j_call: TRBJ2-7; cdr3_length: 11; d_call: TRBD1; v_call: TRBV27; clone_size: once; cdr3_aa: CASSPGTGLYF; cdr3_nt: TGTGCCAGCAGCCCCGGGACAGGGCTGTACTTC
j_call: TRBJ2-7; cdr3_length: 15; d_call: TRBD1; v_call: TRBV28; clone_size: -; cdr3_aa: CASSRPGTGFYEQYF; cdr3_nt: TGTGCCAGCAGCCGACCCGGGACAGGGTTCTACGAGCAGTACTTC
j_call: TRBJ1-1; cdr3_length: 12; d_call: -; v_call: TRBV3-1/TRBV3-2; clone_size: -; cdr3_aa: CASSHPGTEAFF; cdr3_nt: TGTGCCAGCAGCCATCCAGGCACTGAAGCTTTCTTT
j_call: TRBJ2-7; cdr3_length: 14; d_call: TRBD1; v_call: TRBV5-5; clone_size: few; cdr3_aa: CASSFGTGSYEQYF; cdr3_nt: TGTGCCAGCAGCTTCGGGACAGGGAGCTACGAGCAGTACTTC
j_call: TRBJ2-5; cdr3_length: 14; d_call: TRBD2; v_call: TRBV11-2; clone_size: -; cdr3_aa: CASRTSGSLETQYF; cdr3_nt: TGTGCCAGCAGGACTAGCGGGAGTTTAGAGACCCAGTACTTC
j_call: TRBJ2-7; cdr3_length: 19; d_call: -; v_call: TRBV6-2/TRBV6-3; clone_size: -; cdr3_aa: CASSYSIGRVRTGAYEQYF; cdr3_nt: TGTGCCAGCAGTTACTCAATAGGCAGGGTAAGAACTGGTGCCTACGAGCAGTACTTC
j_call: TRBJ1-5; cdr3_length: 13; d_call: TRBD1; v_call: TRBV28; clone_size: once; cdr3_aa: CASRTGGSQPQHF; cdr3_nt: TGTGCCAGCAGGACAGGGGGAAGTCAGCCCCAGCATTTT
j_call: TRBJ2-7; cdr3_length: 16; d_call: TRBD1; v_call: TRBV11-1; clone_size: few; cdr3_aa: CASSWGPGTGTYEQYF; cdr3_nt: TGTGCCAGCAGCTGGGGGCCCGGGACAGGGACCTACGAGCAGTACTTC
j_call: TRBJ2-7; cdr3_length: 14; d_call: TRBD1; v_call: TRBV9; clone_size: -; cdr3_aa: CASSVGQAAYEQYF; cdr3_nt: TGTGCCAGCAGTGTGGGACAGGCAGCCTACGAGCAGTACTTC
j_call: TRBJ1-1; cdr3_length: 13; d_call: -; v_call: TRBV27; clone_size: -; cdr3_aa: CASVGQGWTEAFF; cdr3_nt: TGTGCCAGCGTTGGGCAGGGATGGACTGAAGCTTTCTTT
j_call: TRBJ2-3; cdr3_length: 12; d_call: -; v_call: TRBV5-1; clone_size: -; cdr3_aa: CATGTRGDTQYF; cdr3_nt: TGCGCCACCGGGACACGAGGAGATACGCAGTATTTT
j_call: TRBJ2-6; cdr3_length: 15; d_call: -; v_call: TRBV9; clone_size: many; cdr3_aa: CASSAQGSGANVLTF; cdr3_nt: TGTGCCAGCAGCGCACAGGGTTCCGGGGCCAACGTCCTGACTTTC
j_call: TRBJ1-3; cdr3_length: 16; d_call: -; v_call: TRBV21-1; clone_size: few; cdr3_aa: CASSKLDSERGNTIYF; cdr3_nt: TGTGCCAGCAGCAAACTAGACAGCGAACGAGGAAACACCATATATTTT
j_call: TRBJ1-5; cdr3_length: 14; d_call: -; v_call: TRBV10-2; clone_size: -; cdr3_aa: CASSESAGTQPQHF; cdr3_nt: TGCGCCAGCAGTGAGTCGGCAGGTACTCAGCCCCAGCATTTT
j_call: TRBJ2-2; cdr3_length: 19; d_call: TRBD2; v_call: TRBV9; clone_size: few; cdr3_aa: CASSVEAALAGNSGGELFF; cdr3_nt: TGTGCCAGCAGCGTAGAGGCTGCCCTAGCGGGAAATTCTGGCGGGGAGCTGTTTTTT
j_call: TRBJ1-1; cdr3_length: 14; d_call: -; v_call: TRBV18; clone_size: -; cdr3_aa: CASSPQSLNTEAFF; cdr3_nt: TGTGCCAGCTCACCACAGAGCTTGAACACTGAAGCTTTCTTT
j_call: TRBJ2-1; cdr3_length: 17; d_call: -; v_call: TRBV7-8; clone_size: -; cdr3_aa: CASSLRVDFPTYNEQFF; cdr3_nt: TGTGCCAGCAGCTTACGTGTCGACTTCCCCACCTACAATGAGCAGTTCTTC
j_call: TRBJ2-5; cdr3_length: 14; d_call: TRBD1; v_call: TRBV27; clone_size: -; cdr3_aa: CASSPQGARETQYF; cdr3_nt: TGTGCCAGCAGTCCCCAGGGGGCTCGCGAGACCCAGTACTTC
j_call: TRBJ2-5; cdr3_length: 15; d_call: TRBD2; v_call: TRBV28; clone_size: -; cdr3_aa: CATPGLARNVETQYF; cdr3_nt: TGTGCCACCCCGGGACTAGCGCGTAACGTAGAGACCCAGTACTTC
j_call: TRBJ2-7; cdr3_length: 13; d_call: -; v_call: TRBV5-4; clone_size: -; cdr3_aa: CASSFGDVSEQYF; cdr3_nt: TGTGCCAGCAGCTTCGGGGATGTGAGCGAGCAGTACTTC
j_call: TRBJ2-1; cdr3_length: 14; d_call: -; v_call: TRBV24-1; clone_size: -; cdr3_aa: CATSAEPFSVVQFF; cdr3_nt: TGTGCCACCAGTGCCGAACCCTTTAGCGTCGTGCAGTTCTTC
j_call: TRBJ1-4; cdr3_length: 19; d_call: -; v_call: TRBV4-2; clone_size: -; cdr3_aa: CASSQEFRAQGGTNEKLFF; cdr3_nt: TGTGCCAGCAGCCAAGAATTCCGGGCACAGGGTGGCACTAATGAAAAACTGTTTTTT
j_call: TRBJ1-5; cdr3_length: 15; d_call: -; v_call: TRBV2; clone_size: -; cdr3_aa: CASSDRQQPSQPQHF; cdr3_nt: TGTGCCAGCAGTGACAGGCAACAGCCTTCCCAGCCCCAGCATTTT
j_call: TRBJ1-1; cdr3_length: 17; d_call: TRBD1; v_call: TRBV7-6; clone_size: -; cdr3_aa: CASSLVGGQGDCTEAFF; cdr3_nt: TGTGCCAGCAGCCTAGTAGGGGGACAGGGGGACTGCACTGAAGCTTTCTTT
j_call: TRBJ1-5; cdr3_length: 16; d_call: -; v_call: TRBV19; clone_size: few; cdr3_aa: CASSIGMRTGNQPQHF; cdr3_nt: TGTGCCAGTAGTATTGGAATGAGGACGGGAAATCAGCCCCAGCATTTT
j_call: TRBJ1-2; cdr3_length: 14; d_call: TRBD1; v_call: TRBV11-2; clone_size: -; cdr3_aa: CASSPTGGNYGYTF; cdr3_nt: TGTGCCAGCAGCCCGACAGGGGGCAACTATGGCTACACCTTC
j_call: TRBJ2-3; cdr3_length: 16; d_call: TRBD1; v_call: TRBV2; clone_size: -; cdr3_aa: CASGFGTGTSTDTQYF; cdr3_nt: TGTGCCAGCGGGTTTGGGACAGGGACTAGCACAGATACGCAGTATTTT
j_call: TRBJ2-1; cdr3_length: 15; d_call: -; v_call: TRBV7-8; clone_size: few; cdr3_aa: CASSLWGVHDNEQFF; cdr3_nt: TGTGCCAGCAGCCTATGGGGCGTCCATGACAATGAGCAGTTCTTC
j_call: TRBJ1-3; cdr3_length: 14; d_call: -; v_call: TRBV27; clone_size: -; cdr3_aa: CASSRVSSGNTIYF; cdr3_nt: TGTGCCAGCAGCCGGGTTTCCTCTGGAAACACCATATATTTT
j_call: TRBJ2-2; cdr3_length: 15; d_call: -; v_call: TRBV9; clone_size: -; cdr3_aa: CASSRYRDSTGELFF; cdr3_nt: TGTGCCAGCAGCCGGTACAGGGATAGCACCGGGGAGCTGTTTTTT
j_call: TRBJ1-5; cdr3_length: 15; d_call: TRBD1; v_call: TRBV30; clone_size: -; cdr3_aa: CAWSPGQVANQPQHF; cdr3_nt: TGTGCCTGGAGCCCGGGACAGGTGGCCAATCAGCCCCAGCATTTT
j_call: TRBJ2-4; cdr3_length: 16; d_call: TRBD2; v_call: TRBV3-1/TRBV3-2; clone_size: -; cdr3_aa: CASSQDARGGRNIQYF; cdr3_nt: TGTGCCAGCAGCCAAGATGCACGGGGGGGGCGAAACATTCAGTACTTC
j_call: TRBJ2-7; cdr3_length: 13; d_call: TRBD1; v_call: TRBV28; clone_size: once; cdr3_aa: CASRGTGHYEQYF; cdr3_nt: TGTGCCAGCAGGGGGACAGGGCACTACGAGCAGTACTTC
j_call: TRBJ2-5; cdr3_length: 16; d_call: -; v_call: TRBV7-9; clone_size: -; cdr3_aa: CASSQGRGTYQETQYF; cdr3_nt: TGTGCCAGCAGTCAGGGCCGCGGAACCTACCAAGAGACCCAGTACTTC
j_call: TRBJ1-1; cdr3_length: 14; d_call: -; v_call: TRBV6-5; clone_size: -; cdr3_aa: CASSSPHRGAVAFF; cdr3_nt: TGTGCCAGCAGTTCTCCCCACCGGGGGGCGGTCGCTTTCTTT
j_call: TRBJ2-5; cdr3_length: 15; d_call: -; v_call: TRBV24-1; clone_size: -; cdr3_aa: CATSDLVRDQETQYF; cdr3_nt: TGTGCCACCAGTGATTTGGTGAGGGACCAAGAGACCCAGTACTTC
j_call: TRBJ2-2; cdr3_length: 14; d_call: TRBD1; v_call: TRBV7-8; clone_size: -; cdr3_aa: CASSLLQGVGELFF; cdr3_nt: TGTGCCAGCAGCTTATTACAGGGGGTCGGGGAGCTGTTTTTT
j_call: TRBJ1-5; cdr3_length: 8; d_call: -; v_call: TRBV10-1; clone_size: few; cdr3_aa: CAAWPLHF; cdr3_nt: TGCGCCGCTTGGCCCCTGCATTTT
j_call: TRBJ2-1; cdr3_length: 14; d_call: TRBD1; v_call: TRBV27; clone_size: -; cdr3_aa: CASTVLQGADEQFF; cdr3_nt: TGTGCCAGCACCGTACTACAGGGGGCGGATGAGCAGTTCTTC
j_call: TRBJ2-2; cdr3_length: 15; d_call: TRBD2; v_call: TRBV7-9; clone_size: -; cdr3_aa: CASMPSGIATGELFF; cdr3_nt: TGTGCCAGCATGCCTAGCGGGATCGCCACCGGGGAGCTGTTTTTT
j_call: TRBJ2-1; cdr3_length: 10; d_call: -; v_call: TRBV6-5; clone_size: -; cdr3_aa: CASSRREQFF; cdr3_nt: TGTGCCAGCAGTCGGCGGGAGCAGTTCTTC
j_call: TRBJ1-5; cdr3_length: 19; d_call: -; v_call: TRBV21-1; clone_size: -; cdr3_aa: CASSKNGTGRQGVNQPQHF; cdr3_nt: TGTGCCAGCAGCAAAAACGGGACAGGGAGACAAGGGGTCAATCAGCCCCAGCATTTT
j_call: TRBJ2-2; cdr3_length: 15; d_call: -; v_call: TRBV7-3; clone_size: -; cdr3_aa: CASSPVERGTGELFF; cdr3_nt: TGTGCCAGCAGCCCCGTTGAACGCGGGACCGGGGAGCTGTTTTTT